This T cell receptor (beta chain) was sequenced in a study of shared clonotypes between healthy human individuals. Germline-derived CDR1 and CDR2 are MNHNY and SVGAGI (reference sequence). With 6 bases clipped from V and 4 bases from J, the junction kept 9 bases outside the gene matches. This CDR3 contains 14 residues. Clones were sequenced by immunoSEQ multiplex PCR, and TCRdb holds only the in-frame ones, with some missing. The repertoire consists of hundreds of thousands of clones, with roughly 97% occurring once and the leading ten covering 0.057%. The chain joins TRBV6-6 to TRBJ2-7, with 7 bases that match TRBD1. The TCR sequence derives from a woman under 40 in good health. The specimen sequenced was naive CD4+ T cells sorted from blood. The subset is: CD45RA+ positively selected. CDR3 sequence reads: CASSRRDRGYEQYF. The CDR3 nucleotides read TGTGCCAGCAGCCGACGGGACAGAGGGTACGAGCAGTACTTC.